These T cell receptor beta chains were read from a single sample in a study of blood T cells in healthy people across ages. TCRdb analysed the 5' RACE reads with MiXCR anew, one entry per CDR3 protein. The sample shows some 1.5 million distinct CDR3 sequences, under 55% of them seen only once. The sequencing input was blood. The receptor set was obtained from a woman aged 18 to 35 in good health. Each CDR3 is given with its conserved first and last residue. D genes are given only for firm matches. Clone size is stated in some rows and not others, as once, few, many or a class when expanded.

NA	NA	TRBV11-2	TRBJ1-1	CASSPRGPQSLNTEAFF	TGTGCCAGCAGCCCCAGGGGACCTCAGAGTTTGAACACTGAAGCTTTCTTT
few	TRBD1	TRBV20-1	TRBJ1-3	CSALDRTSGNTIYF	TGCAGTGCTCTGGACAGGACCTCTGGAAACACCATATATTTT
NA	NA	TRBV5-1	TRBJ2-7	CASSTDLTYNEQYF	TGCGCCAGCAGCACGGACCTGACTTACAATGAGCAGTACTTC
NA	NA	TRBV20-1	TRBJ1-1	CSARLRDGRTEAFF	TGCAGTGCTAGACTCCGGGACGGGAGGACTGAAGCTTTCTTT
NA	NA	TRBV15	TRBJ2-2	CATGQRNTGELFF	TGTGCCACCGGTCAAAGGAACACCGGGGAGCTGTTTTTT
NA	NA	TRBV5-1	TRBJ2-7	CASSLDPRDGVSLQYF	TGCGCCAGCAGCTTGGACCCCAGGGATGGGGTTTCTCTTCAGTACTTC
NA	NA	TRBV30	TRBJ2-3	CAWRGAGGTDTQYF	TGTGCCTGGAGGGGGGCCGGGGGCACAGATACGCAGTATTTT
NA	NA	TRBV3-1	TRBJ1-2	CASSQAYVLYGYTF	TGTGCCAGCAGCCAAGCTTACGTGCTCTATGGCTACACCTTC
NA	NA	TRBV9	TRBJ2-6	CASSVVDSGANVLTF	TGTGCCAGCAGCGTAGTAGACTCTGGGGCCAACGTCCTGACTTTC
few	TRBD1	TRBV19	TRBJ1-2	CASRSGTGYNYGYTF	TGTGCCAGTAGATCCGGGACAGGGTACAACTATGGCTACACCTTC
few	TRBD1	TRBV5-6	TRBJ1-2	CASSLWQGASSYTF	TGTGCCAGCAGCTTGTGGCAGGGGGCTTCGAGCTACACCTTC